This TCR beta chain was captured in a study of blood T cell repertoires in COVID-19. Study-level information: The samples span acute and convalescent COVID-19 from the United States, Italy and Spain. The analysed material was cDNA or gDNA that came from T cells, B-cell-depleted T cells, or PBMCs.

Repertoires were generated with immunoSEQ multiplex PCR, while TCRdb's copy carries only in-frame clones and drops some. The sample shows about 140,000 clones, roughly 88% of them seen only once. This CDR3 has 15 residues. J gave up 4 bases and V 3 bases, and 5 bases lay outside the gene matches. CDR1 KGHSH and CDR2 LQKENI come from the germline V gene. The receptor was derived from an older man with acute or convalescent COVID-19. The chain is built from TRBV18 and TRBJ1-3; TRBD1 matches at 8 bases. Sequencing was performed on peripheral blood. The chain's CDR3 is CASSPGQGYGNTIYF. CDR3 DNA sequence: TGTGCCAGCTCACCTGGACAGGGATACGGAAACACCATATATTTT.